The 10 T cell receptor beta chains below were found in one sample sequenced in a study of blood T cell repertoires in COVID-19. Sequenced by immunoSEQ multiplex PCR; TCRdb stores in-frame clones only, minus some. This sample has some 190,000 clones, with approximately 85% found just once. Specimen: peripheral blood. These receptors all come from a human donor with active or convalescent COVID-19. The donor label of this sample is uncertain.

CDR3: CASSLRGQHINYGYTF. DNA of the CDR3: TGTGCCAGCAGCTTAAGAGGACAGCATATTAACTATGGCTACACCTTC. This rearrangement joins TRBV7-2 to TRBJ1-2; TRBD1 is a possible D gene (6 bases). The CDR3 spans 16 residues. From germline, CDR1 is SGHTA and CDR2 FQGNSA. V shed 2 bases and J shed 1 base, with 14 bases lying between them.

CDR3 sequence reads: CASSELGGPRVTQYF. In DNA form, the CDR3 reads TGTGCCAGCAGTGAATTAGGAGGTCCAAGAGTGACCCAGTACTTC. V is TRBV6-1 and J is TRBJ2-5; possible D gene TRBD2, 5 bases. Germline V gives CDR1 MNHNS, CDR2 SASEGT. Trimming removed 2 bases from V and 7 bases from J, with 17 bases in between. The CDR3 totals 15 residues.

The chain uses TRBV4-3 and TRBJ1-3; 7 bases match TRBD1. Losses at the gene ends were 0 bases for V and 0 bases for J; bases not matched to a gene: 2. The length of the CDR3 is 16 residues. Germline assignment: CDR1 LGHNA and CDR2 YSLEER. The CDR3 DNA reads TGCGCCAGCAGCCAAGACCACAGGGGCTCTGGAAACACCATATATTTT. This gives the protein CASSQDHRGSGNTIYF.

Comments on this clone: The sample holds other DNA sequences that translate to the same CDR3. The chain is built from TRBV6-5 and TRBJ1-5; 8 bases fit TRBD1. The CDR3 loop spans 15 amino acids. From germline, CDR1 is MNHEY and CDR2 SVGAGI. Unmatched junction bases numbered 5, after V lost 6 bases and J lost 1 base. This CDR3 is CASSPTGESNQPQHF. The DNA of the CDR3 is TGTGCCAGCAGCCCGACAGGGGAAAGCAATCAGCCCCAGCATTTT.

The V call is TRBV11-2, the J call TRBJ1-2; D not resolved. CDR3 length equals 12 residues. Trimming shortened V by 0 bases and J by 13 bases, and 12 bases separated the two germline ends. Germline loops: CDR1 SGHAT, CDR2 FQNNGV. In DNA, the CDR3 is TGTGCCAGCAGCTTAGAGTCGTCCTATGGCACCTTC. It translates to CASSLESSYGTF.

This clone was seen only once. The junction and the germline gene differ at one end; a read error may be behind it. The V gene is TRBV9, the J gene TRBJ1-1; D gene unclear. Germline CDR1 SGDLS, CDR2 YYNGEE. The CDR3 is 11 amino acids. CDR3 region: CASSIPREQIF. Here the CDR3 DNA reads TGTGCCAGCAGCATCCCGAGAGAACAGATCTTT.

The chain is built from TRBV9 and TRBJ1-1; TRBD1 agrees at 8 bases. CDR1 is SGDLS and CDR2 is YYNGEE in the germline V gene. The CDR3 contains 15 residues. Germline trimming cut 0 bases from V and 3 bases from J; bases unmatched to any gene: 4. CDR3 residues: CASSVDAGGDTEAFF. The CDR3 DNA is TGTGCCAGCAGCGTAGATGCAGGGGGCGACACTGAAGCTTTCTTT. Variable domain in full (rest from reference TRBV9 and TRBJ1-1): DSGVTQTPKHLITATGQRVTLRCSPRSGDLSVYWYQQSLDQGLQFLIQYYNGEERAKGNILERFSAQQFPDLHSELNLSSLELGDSALYFCASSVDAGGDTEAFFGQGTRLTVV.

This rearrangement joins TRBV9 to TRBJ2-1; possibly TRBD2 for D (6 bases). V was shortened by 0 bases and J by 12 bases, with 13 bases between the two germline ends. The CDR3 runs to 13 residues. Looked up from germline, CDR1 is SGDLS and CDR2 is YYNGEE. The CDR3 nucleotides read TGTGCCAGCAGCGTAGCTGCACTAGCAGTGCAGTTCTTC. Its translation is CASSVAALAVQFF.

CDR3 loop: CASSLGSVQQFF. The CDR3 DNA is TGCGCCAGCAGCTTGGGATCAGTCCAGCAGTTCTTC. The rearrangement uses TRBV5-1 and TRBJ2-1; D gene ambiguous. Germline-derived CDR1 and CDR2 are SGHRS and YFSETQ. The CDR3 spans 12 residues. With 0 bases removed from V and 11 bases from J, the gap between germline ends came to 9 bases.

This chain uses TRBV9 with TRBJ1-2; D perhaps matches TRBD1 (5 bases). Germline V gene lookup returns CDR1 SGDLS and CDR2 YYNGEE. Trimming stripped 0 bases from V and 8 bases from J, with 11 bases between. The CDR3 is made up of 13 amino acids. This CDR3 is CASSVGAGSGYTF. CDR3 nucleotide sequence: TGTGCCAGCAGCGTAGGGGCAGGGTCCGGCTACACCTTC.